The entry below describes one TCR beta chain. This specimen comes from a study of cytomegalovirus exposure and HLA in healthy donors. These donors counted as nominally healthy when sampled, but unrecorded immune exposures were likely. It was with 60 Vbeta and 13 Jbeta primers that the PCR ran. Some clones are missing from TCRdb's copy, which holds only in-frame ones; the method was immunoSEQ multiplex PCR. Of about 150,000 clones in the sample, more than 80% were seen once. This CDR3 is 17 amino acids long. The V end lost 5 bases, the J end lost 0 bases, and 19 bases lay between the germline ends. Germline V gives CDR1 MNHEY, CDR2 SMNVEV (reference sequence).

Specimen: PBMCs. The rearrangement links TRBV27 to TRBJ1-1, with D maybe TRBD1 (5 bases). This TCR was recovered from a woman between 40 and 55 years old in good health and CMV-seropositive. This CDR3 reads CASSPLKKTDMNTEAFF. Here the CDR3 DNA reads TGTGCCAGCAGTCCACTCAAAAAGACAGACATGAACACTGAAGCTTTCTTT.